This T cell receptor (beta chain) was recorded in a study of T cells in Graves' hyperthyroidism and ophthalmopathy. Germline CDR1 reads SGHRS; CDR2 reads YFSETQ. CDR3 length: 14 amino acids. Trimming at V came to 6 bases and at J to 5 bases, leaving 7 bases not matched to a gene. There are a few counts of this clonotype. Regions amplified from RNA transcripts were the TCR beta CDR3 regions. TCR CDR3 regions were first amplified by RT-PCR with HTBI primers. TCRdb redid the calling of the multiplex PCR reads with MiXCR, one entry per CDR3 protein. The sample gives about 350,000 distinct CDR3 sequences, approximately 13% of which show up once; roughly 24% is in the top ten. Fresh 10 ml peripheral blood yielded PBMCs.

Source material: blood. The sequence was obtained from a woman in her thirties with Graves' hyperthyroidism. The V call is TRBV5-1, the J call TRBJ2-2; 7 bases align to TRBD1. The chain's CDR3 is CASTVTTGTGELFF. The CDR3 bases are TGCGCCAGCACTGTAACGACAGGGACCGGGGAGCTGTTTTTT.